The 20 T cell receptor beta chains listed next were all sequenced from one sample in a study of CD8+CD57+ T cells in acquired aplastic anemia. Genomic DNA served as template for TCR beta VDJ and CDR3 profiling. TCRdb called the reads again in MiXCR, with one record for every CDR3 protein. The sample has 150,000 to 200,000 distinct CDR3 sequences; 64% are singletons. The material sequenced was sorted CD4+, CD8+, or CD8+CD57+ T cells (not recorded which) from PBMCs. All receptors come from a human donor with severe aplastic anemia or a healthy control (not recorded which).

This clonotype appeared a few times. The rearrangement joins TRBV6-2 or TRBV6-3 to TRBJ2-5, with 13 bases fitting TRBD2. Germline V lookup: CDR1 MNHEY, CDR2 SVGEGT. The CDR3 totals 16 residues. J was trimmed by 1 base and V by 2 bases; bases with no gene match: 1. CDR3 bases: TGTGCCAGCAGTTACGGGACTAGCGGGGCCCAAGAGACCCAGTACTTC. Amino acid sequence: CASSYGTSGAQETQYF.

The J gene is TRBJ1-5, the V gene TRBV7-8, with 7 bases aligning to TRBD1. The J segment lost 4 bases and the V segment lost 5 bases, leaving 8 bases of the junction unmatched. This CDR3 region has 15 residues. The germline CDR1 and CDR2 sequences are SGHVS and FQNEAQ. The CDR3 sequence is CASSRKTGLNQPQHF. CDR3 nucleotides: TGTGCCAGCAGCCGAAAGACAGGGTTAAATCAGCCCCAGCATTTT.

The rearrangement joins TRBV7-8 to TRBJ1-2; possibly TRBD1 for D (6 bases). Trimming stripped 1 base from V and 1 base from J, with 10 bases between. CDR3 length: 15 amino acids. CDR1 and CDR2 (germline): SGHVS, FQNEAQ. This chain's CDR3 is CASSLEQGNNYGYTF. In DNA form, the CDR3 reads TGTGCCAGCAGCTTAGAGCAGGGGAATAACTATGGCTACACCTTC.

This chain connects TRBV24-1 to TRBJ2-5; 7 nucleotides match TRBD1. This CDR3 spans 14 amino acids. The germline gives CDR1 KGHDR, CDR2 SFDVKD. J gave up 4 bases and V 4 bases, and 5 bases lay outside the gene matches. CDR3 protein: CATSDRTGTETQYF. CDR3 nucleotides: TGTGCCACCAGTGACCGGACAGGAACAGAGACCCAGTACTTC.

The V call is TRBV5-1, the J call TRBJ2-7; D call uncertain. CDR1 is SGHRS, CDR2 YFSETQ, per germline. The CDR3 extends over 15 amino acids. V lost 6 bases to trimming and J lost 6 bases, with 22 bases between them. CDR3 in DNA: TGCGCCAGCAACCCTGACTTCGGCGCGACCGGCGAGCAGTACTTC. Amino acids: CASNPDFGATGEQYF.

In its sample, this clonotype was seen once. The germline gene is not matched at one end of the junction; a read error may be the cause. Here the CDR3 reads CANSVRQGDYEQYF. In DNA form, the CDR3 reads TGTGCCAACAGCGTAAGACAGGGGGACTACGAGCAGTACTTC. The chain recombines TRBV7-9 with TRBJ2-7; the match to TRBD1 covers 9 bases. This CDR3 is built from 14 residues. Germline lookup yields CDR1 SEHNR and CDR2 FQNEAQ (reference sequence).

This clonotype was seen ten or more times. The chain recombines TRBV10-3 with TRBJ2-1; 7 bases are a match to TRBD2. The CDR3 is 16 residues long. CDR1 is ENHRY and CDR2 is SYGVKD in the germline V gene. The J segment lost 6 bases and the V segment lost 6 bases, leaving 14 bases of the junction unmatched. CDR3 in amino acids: CAIRKTTGLLSNEQFF. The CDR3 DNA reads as TGTGCCATCAGGAAAACCACGGGACTACTCAGCAATGAGCAGTTCTTC.

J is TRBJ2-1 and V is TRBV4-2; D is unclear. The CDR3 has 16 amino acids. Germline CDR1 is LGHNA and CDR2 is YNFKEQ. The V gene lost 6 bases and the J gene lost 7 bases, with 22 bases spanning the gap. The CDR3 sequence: CASSYDRRSLENEQFF. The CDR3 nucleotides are TGTGCCAGCAGTTACGACCGTAGAAGTTTGGAGAATGAGCAGTTCTTC.

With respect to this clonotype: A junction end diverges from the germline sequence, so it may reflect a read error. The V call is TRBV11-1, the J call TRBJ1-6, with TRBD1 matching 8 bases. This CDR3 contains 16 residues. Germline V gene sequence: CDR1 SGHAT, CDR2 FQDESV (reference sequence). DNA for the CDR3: TGCGCCAGCAGCTTAGCAGGGGGCCTGAGTAATTCACCCCTCCACTTT. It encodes CASSLAGGLSNSPLHF. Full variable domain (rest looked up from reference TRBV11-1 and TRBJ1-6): EAEVAQSPRYKITEKSQAVAFWCDPISGHATLYWYRQILGQGPELLVQFQDESVVDDSQLPKDRFSAERLKGVDSTLKIQPAELGDSAMYLCASSLAGGLSNSPLHFGNGTRLTVT.

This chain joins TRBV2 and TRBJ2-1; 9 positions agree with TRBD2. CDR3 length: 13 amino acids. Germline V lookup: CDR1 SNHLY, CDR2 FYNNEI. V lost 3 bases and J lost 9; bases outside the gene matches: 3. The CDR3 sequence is CASSEGLAGEQFF. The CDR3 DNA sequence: TGTGCCAGCAGTGAGGGACTAGCAGGTGAGCAGTTCTTC.

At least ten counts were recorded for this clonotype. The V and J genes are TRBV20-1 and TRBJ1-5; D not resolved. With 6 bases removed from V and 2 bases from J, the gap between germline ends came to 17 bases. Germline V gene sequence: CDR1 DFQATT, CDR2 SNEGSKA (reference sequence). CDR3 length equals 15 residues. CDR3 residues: CSAPDESIGNQPQHF. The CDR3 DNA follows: TGCAGTGCCCCGGATGAGAGTATCGGCAATCAGCCCCAGCATTTT.

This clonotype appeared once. The CDR3: CASSEVTPNYEQYF. For the CDR3, the DNA is TGTGCCAGCAGCGAGGTGACACCTAACTACGAGCAGTACTTC. J is TRBJ2-7 and V is TRBV19; D ambiguous. Germline CDR1 and CDR2: LNHDA and SQIVND (reference sequence). The CDR3 totals 14 residues. V was cut by 9 bases and J by 3 bases, with 18 bases left in between.

CDR3: CATGTSRGGRYEQYF. CDR3 DNA sequence: TGTGCCACCGGTACTTCGAGGGGCGGGCGCTACGAGCAGTACTTC. The chain recombines TRBV24-1 with TRBJ2-7, with D perhaps matching TRBD1 or TRBD2 (5 bases each). Germline V gene sequence: CDR1 KGHDR, CDR2 SFDVKD. This CDR3 spans 15 amino acids. Deletions cut 9 bases from V and 3 bases from J, with 20 bases between.

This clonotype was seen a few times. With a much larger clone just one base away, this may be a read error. CDR3 coding DNA: TGCGCCAGCAGCACGGACAGGGGGCGCGGAAAACTGTTTTTT. It translates to CASSTDRGRGKLFF. The chain links TRBV5-1 to TRBJ1-4; 11 bases match TRBD1. The ends lost 4 bases at V and 10 bases at J; junction bases unmatched: 6. The CDR3 is 14 residues long. The germline CDR1 and CDR2 sequences are SGHRS and YFSETQ.

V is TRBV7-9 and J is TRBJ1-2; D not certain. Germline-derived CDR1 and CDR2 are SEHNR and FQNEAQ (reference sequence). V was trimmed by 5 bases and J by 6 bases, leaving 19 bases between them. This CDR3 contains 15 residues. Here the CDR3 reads CASSLLRGGLDGYTF. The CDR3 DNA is TGTGCCAGCAGCCTCCTCCGGGGAGGTTTGGATGGCTACACCTTC.

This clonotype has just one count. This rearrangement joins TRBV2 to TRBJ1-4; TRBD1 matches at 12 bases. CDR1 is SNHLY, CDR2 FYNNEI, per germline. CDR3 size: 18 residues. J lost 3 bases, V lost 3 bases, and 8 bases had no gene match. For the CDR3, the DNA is TGTGCCAGCAGTGAGGGGACAGGGGGCTTCTCAGCTAATGAAAAACTGTTTTTT. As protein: CASSEGTGGFSANEKLFF.

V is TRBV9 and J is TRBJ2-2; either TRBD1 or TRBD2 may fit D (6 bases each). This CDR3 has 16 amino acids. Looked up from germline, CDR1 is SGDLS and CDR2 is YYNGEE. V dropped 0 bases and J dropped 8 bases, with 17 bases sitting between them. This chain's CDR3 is CASSVGGGRGRGELFF. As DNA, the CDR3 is TGTGCCAGCAGCGTAGGAGGGGGGCGTGGAAGGGGGGAGCTGTTTTTT.

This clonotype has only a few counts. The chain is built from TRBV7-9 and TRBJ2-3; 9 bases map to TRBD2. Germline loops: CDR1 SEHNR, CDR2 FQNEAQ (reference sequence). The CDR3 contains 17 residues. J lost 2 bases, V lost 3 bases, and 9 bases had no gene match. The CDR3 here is CASSFSSGGTHTDTQYF. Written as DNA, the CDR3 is TGTGCCAGCAGCTTTTCGAGCGGGGGGACCCACACAGATACGCAGTATTTT.

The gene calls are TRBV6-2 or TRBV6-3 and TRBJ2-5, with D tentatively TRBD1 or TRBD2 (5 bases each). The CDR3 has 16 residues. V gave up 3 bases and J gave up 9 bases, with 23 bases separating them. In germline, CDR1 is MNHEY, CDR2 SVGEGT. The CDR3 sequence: CASSYPSGTPYQPQYF. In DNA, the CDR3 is TGTGCCAGCAGTTATCCCTCCGGGACCCCCTATCAGCCCCAGTACTTC.

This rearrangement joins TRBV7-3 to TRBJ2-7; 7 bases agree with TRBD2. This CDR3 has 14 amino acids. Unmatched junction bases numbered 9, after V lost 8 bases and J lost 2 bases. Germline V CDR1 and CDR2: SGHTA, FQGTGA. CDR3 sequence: CASSPSAGAYEQYF. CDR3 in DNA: TGTGCCAGCTCACCTTCTGCGGGGGCCTACGAGCAGTACTTC.